A selection of T cell receptor beta chains follows, all from one sample in a study of cytomegalovirus exposure and HLA in healthy donors. Sequenced by immunoSEQ multiplex PCR; TCRdb stores in-frame clones only, minus some. The sample consists of 180,000 or so clones, more than 65% of them appearing once. Sequenced: PBMCs. The receptors stem from a woman aged 25-40 years in good health and CMV-seropositive. Each CDR3 is given with its conserved first and last residue. The order of the fields is clone size, J gene, D gene, V gene, CDR3 protein, CDR3 DNA. A D gene is named only where the DNA matches it firmly. Only some rows state a clone size, as once, few, many or a class for expanded clones.

>NA|TRBJ1-2|TRBD1|TRBV2
CASSRTGGGNYGYTF
TGTGCCAGCAGTCGGACAGGGGGAGGGAACTATGGCTACACCTTC
>NA|TRBJ1-4|NA|TRBV7-7
CASSSPEGGDLFF
TGTGCTAGCAGCTCACCGGAGGGAGGGGATTTGTTTTTT
>NA|TRBJ2-7|NA|TRBV11-2
CASSPMGVPIYEQYF
TGTGCCAGCAGCCCTATGGGAGTCCCCATTTACGAGCAGTACTTC
>NA|TRBJ1-5|NA|TRBV28
CASSLTQGNQPQHF
TGTGCCAGCAGTTTAACACAGGGTAATCAGCCCCAGCATTTT
>once|TRBJ2-7|NA|TRBV28
CASSLGGPRSYEQYF
TGTGCCAGCAGTTTAGGCGGGCCGCGATCCTACGAGCAGTACTTC
>NA|TRBJ2-4|NA|TRBV29-1
CSVGVGQGIQYF
TGCAGCGTTGGGGTAGGGCAGGGCATTCAGTACTTC
>NA|TRBJ2-7|TRBD1|TRBV5-1
CASSSTGQVFYEQYF
TGCGCCAGCAGCTCCACGGGACAGGTGTTCTACGAGCAGTACTTC
>once|TRBJ2-1|TRBD2|TRBV2
CASRAPSGVHYNEQFF
TGTGCCAGCAGGGCCCCTAGCGGGGTGCACTACAATGAGCAGTTCTTC
>NA|TRBJ1-2|NA|TRBV7-2
CASSPRTSLTANYGYTF
TGTGCCAGCAGCCCTCGAACTTCCCTGACAGCTAACTATGGCTACACCTTC
>once|TRBJ1-5|NA|TRBV27
CASSLWPSNQPQHF
TGTGCCAGCAGTTTGTGGCCGAGCAATCAGCCCCAGCATTTT
>once|TRBJ1-2|TRBD1|TRBV30
CAWSVQYGTANRNYGYTF
TGTGCCTGGAGTGTACAGTATGGGACAGCGAATCGAAACTATGGCTACACCTTC
>NA|TRBJ1-1|NA|TRBV28
CASSFIQGNGAFF
TGTGCCAGCAGTTTTATCCAGGGGAATGGAGCTTTCTTT
>NA|TRBJ1-1|NA|TRBV13
CASSFRGRGATEAFF
TGTGCCAGCAGCTTTAGGGGCAGGGGTGCAACTGAAGCTTTCTTT
>NA|TRBJ1-2|NA|TRBV7-3
CASSYRGGGDYGYTF
TGTGCCAGCAGCTACCGCGGGGGCGGAGACTATGGCTACACCTTC
>NA|TRBJ2-7|TRBD1|TRBV6-6
CASRPDREWSYEQYF
TGTGCCAGCAGGCCCGACAGGGAATGGTCCTACGAGCAGTACTTC
>NA|TRBJ2-7|TRBD2|TRBV2
CASKGTSGRYEQYF
TGTGCCAGCAAGGGGACTAGCGGGAGATACGAGCAGTACTTC
>NA|TRBJ2-7|NA|TRBV19
CASSAGASVYF
TGTGCCAGTAGTGCAGGGGCCTCAGTTTACTTC
>NA|TRBJ2-6|NA|TRBV7-9
CASSRTESGLGANVLTF
TGTGCCAGCAGCCGTACTGAGTCAGGGTTAGGGGCCAACGTCCTGACTTTC
>NA|TRBJ2-5|NA|TRBV30
CAWSGSRTQYF
TGTGCCTGGAGTGGCAGTCGGACCCAGTACTTC
>NA|TRBJ2-1|TRBD2|TRBV5-4
CASSLGGTRSTNEQFF
TGTGCCAGCAGCTTGGGTGGGACTAGGAGTACCAATGAGCAGTTCTTC
>NA|TRBJ1-5|NA|TRBV5-1
CASSLTVDQPQHF
TGCGCCAGCAGCTTGACGGTGGATCAGCCCCAGCATTTT
>NA|TRBJ2-5|TRBD2|TRBV18
CASSPGRARETQYF
TGTGCCAGCTCACCCGGGAGGGCACGAGAGACCCAGTACTTC
>NA|TRBJ1-5|NA|TRBV27
CASSLGRGPNNQPQHF
TGTGCCAGCAGTTTAGGGAGGGGCCCCAACAATCAGCCCCAGCATTTT
>NA|TRBJ2-7|TRBD2|TRBV15
CATSRDTAGAPYF
TGTGCCACCAGCAGAGATACAGCGGGAGCACCGTACTTC
>NA|TRBJ2-5|TRBD1|TRBV25-1
CASSLTGAAGTQYF
TGTGCCAGCAGTTTAACAGGGGCGGCGGGGACCCAGTACTTC
>few|TRBJ2-2|NA|TRBV9
CASSVLRSPGELFF
TGTGCCAGCAGCGTTCTTCGGTCCCCCGGGGAGCTGTTTTTT
>NA|TRBJ2-1|NA|TRBV5-1
CASSLVGGNEQFF
TGCGCCAGCAGCTTGGTAGGAGGGAATGAGCAGTTCTTC
>NA|TRBJ2-2|TRBD2|TRBV30
CAWSGVQREGPVGTGELFF
TGTGCCTGGAGTGGGGTTCAGCGGGAGGGCCCGGTGGGCACCGGGGAGCTGTTTTTT
>NA|TRBJ1-4|NA|TRBV6-1
CASRGQRFATNEKLFF
TGTGCCAGCCGTGGCCAGCGGTTTGCAACTAATGAAAAACTGTTTTTT
>NA|TRBJ2-3|TRBD2|TRBV7-9
CASSPGLAGYSTDTQYF
TGTGCCAGCAGCCCGGGACTAGCGGGCTATAGCACAGATACGCAGTATTTT
>NA|TRBJ2-5|TRBD1|TRBV29-1
CSVEPRQGQPETQYF
TGCAGCGTTGAACCTAGACAGGGCCAACCAGAGACCCAGTACTTC
>NA|TRBJ2-6|NA|TRBV9
CASSVERGHSLSGANVLTF
TGTGCCAGCAGCGTAGAAAGGGGACATTCGCTCTCTGGGGCCAACGTCCTGACTTTC
>NA|TRBJ2-2|TRBD1|TRBV18
CASSIGTDLGELFF
TGTGCCAGCTCAATCGGGACAGATCTCGGGGAGCTGTTTTTT
>few|TRBJ1-2|TRBD1|TRBV29-1
CSVWDSIGYTF
TGCAGCGTTTGGGACAGTATAGGCTACACCTTC
>NA|TRBJ1-3|NA|TRBV7-2
CASSPGVYGNTIYF
TGTGCCAGCAGCCCAGGGGTTTATGGAAACACCATATATTTT
>NA|TRBJ1-5|NA|TRBV30
CAWSIRVGQPQHF
TGTGCCTGGAGTATCAGGGTAGGTCAGCCCCAGCATTTT
>NA|TRBJ2-1|NA|TRBV4-2
CASSFQDSRAYNEQFF
TGTGCCAGCAGCTTCCAGGACTCGCGAGCCTACAATGAGCAGTTCTTC
>once|TRBJ2-1|TRBD2|TRBV2
CASGTSGSYEQFF
TGTGCCAGCGGGACTAGCGGGAGCTATGAGCAGTTCTTC
>NA|TRBJ2-1|TRBD1|TRBV7-3
CASSRQTGKGNEQFF
TGTGCCAGCAGCCGACAGACAGGGAAAGGGAATGAGCAGTTCTTC
>NA|TRBJ2-7|NA|TRBV29-1
CSVAGVRVSHEQYF
TGCAGCGTTGCGGGGGTAAGGGTTTCCCACGAGCAGTACTTC
>NA|TRBJ2-5|NA|TRBV6-1
CASRIPGVETQYF
TGTGCCAGCAGGATCCCCGGGGTAGAGACCCAGTACTTC
>NA|TRBJ2-7|TRBD1|TRBV7-8
CATHRGFSSYEQYF
TGTGCCACCCACAGGGGATTTAGCTCCTACGAGCAGTACTTC
>NA|TRBJ1-3|NA|TRBV6-5
CASSYSLSGNTIYF
TGTGCCAGCAGTTACTCGCTATCTGGAAACACCATATATTTT